The 32 T cell receptor beta chains below come from one sample, sequenced in a study of T cells in localized non-small cell lung cancer. The table came from immunoSEQ multiplex PCR; TCRdb's copy has only in-frame clones and leaves some out. The repertoire holds some 29,000 clones, with about nine tenths as singletons. The sample in question was peripheral blood, obtained before any cancer treatment. The receptors here all came from a male donor at least 60 years old with stage I lung adenocarcinoma.

The gene calls are TRBV7-8 and TRBJ2-6; 10 nucleotides match TRBD2. Trimming cost V 3 bases and J 0 bases; bases outside gene matches: 2. The CDR3 is made up of 17 amino acids. Germline CDR1 SGHVS, CDR2 FQNEAQ. The CDR3 region is CASSFSGGSSGANVLTF. The CDR3 region has the DNA TGTGCCAGCAGCTTTAGCGGGGGGAGCTCTGGGGCCAACGTCCTGACTTTC. The whole variable domain, filled in from reference TRBV7-8 and TRBJ2-6, reads GAGVSQSPRYKVAKRGQDVALRCDPISGHVSLFWYQQALGQGPEFLTYFQNEAQLDKSGLPSDRFFAERPEGSVSTLKIQRTQQEDSAVYLCASSFSGGSSGANVLTFGAGSRLTVL.

The chain has TRBV19 and TRBJ1-5; D may be TRBD1 (6 bases). The V end was cut by 9 bases, the J end by 4 bases, with 16 bases between. CDR1 LNHDA and CDR2 SQIVND come from the germline V gene (reference sequence). The CDR3 totals 14 residues. The CDR3: CASHQRGMNQPQHF. CDR3 nucleotide sequence: TGTGCCAGCCACCAAAGGGGGATGAATCAGCCCCAGCATTTT.

This chain joins TRBV5-4 and TRBJ1-4, with D perhaps TRBD1 (6 bases). V was cut by 0 bases and J by 7 bases, with 10 bases left in between. Germline values: CDR1 SGHNT, CDR2 YYREEE (reference sequence). The CDR3 contains 14 residues. CDR3 protein: CASSLAGAFEKLFF. CDR3 DNA sequence: TGTGCCAGCAGCTTGGCGGGGGCCTTTGAAAAACTGTTTTTT.

This rearrangement joins TRBV12-1 to TRBJ1-2. TRBV12-1 is a pseudogene. The CDR3 extends over 19 amino acids. CDR3 DNA: TGTGCCAGCAGCTTTACTCGTAAACAGACGGAGAGCAGGCCGTATGGCTACACCTTC. It yields the protein CASSFTRKQTESRPYGYTF.

The sample holds one count of this clone. The gene calls are TRBV5-1 and TRBJ1-5, with 7 bases identical to TRBD1. The CDR3 contains 13 residues. The V gene's germline CDR1 is SGHRS and CDR2 YFSETQ. The junction had 3 bases not matched to a gene; V was cut back by 4 bases and J by 5 bases. For the CDR3, the DNA is TGCGCCAGCAGCGGAGGACAGGATCAGCCCCAGCATTTT. Its protein product is CASSGGQDQPQHF.

V is TRBV5-1 and J is TRBJ2-2; D remains ambiguous. Looked up from germline, CDR1 is SGHRS and CDR2 is YFSETQ. V was cut by 1 base and J by 5 bases, with 9 bases left in between. The CDR3 extends over 14 amino acids. The CDR3 sequence: CASSLWFSTGELFF. CDR3 nucleotides: TGCGCCAGCAGCTTGTGGTTTAGTACCGGGGAGCTGTTTTTT.

J is TRBJ1-2 and V is TRBV4-2, with D maybe TRBD1 (5 bases). V was clipped by 0 bases and J by 8 bases, with 16 bases between them. This CDR3 is built from 15 residues. Germline V CDR1 and CDR2: LGHNA, YNFKEQ. CDR3 bases: TGTGCCAGCAGCCAAGAGGCAGGGTATAGGGGAGGCTACACCTTC. Protein sequence: CASSQEAGYRGGYTF.

The gene calls are TRBV5-1 and TRBJ2-1, with D possibly matching TRBD1 (5 bases). The V gene's germline CDR1 is SGHRS and CDR2 YFSETQ. V lost 4 bases to trimming and J lost 2 bases, with 13 bases between them. The CDR3 sequence is 15 residues long. CDR3 amino acids: CASSMDNLPYNEQFF. DNA of the CDR3: TGCGCCAGCAGCATGGACAACCTCCCCTACAATGAGCAGTTCTTC.

This sequence joins TRBV9 and TRBJ2-7; TRBD1 matches at 10 bases. This CDR3 spans 17 amino acids. V trimming: 0 bases; J trimming: 6 bases; junction bases outside the gene matches: 12. CDR1 and CDR2 (germline): SGDLS, YYNGEE. The CDR3 here is CASSVGLGGTGDAEQYF. Written as DNA, the CDR3 is TGTGCCAGCAGCGTAGGGTTAGGGGGGACAGGGGACGCCGAGCAGTACTTC.

The chain carries TRBV4-3 and TRBJ2-3; tentatively, D is TRBD1 or TRBD2 (5 bases each). The CDR3 is 16 residues long. V shed 5 bases and J shed 4 bases, with 19 bases lying between them. Germline lookup yields CDR1 LGHNA and CDR2 YSLEER. CDR3 nucleotide sequence: TGCGCCAGCAGCACCCAACTCGGGGTAGGGGCAGATACGCAGTATTTT. It is translated as CASSTQLGVGADTQYF.

This clone was detected only a few times. CDR3 bases: TGTGCCAGCAGCTTAGTACCGATAAATTCACCCCTCCACTTT. It translates to CASSLVPINSPLHF. The chain has TRBV7-2 and TRBJ1-6; D not resolved. V was cut by 1 base and J by 7 bases, with 8 bases left in between. The CDR3 is 14 amino acids. CDR1 is SGHTA, CDR2 FQGNSA, per germline.

The chain carries TRBV6-1 and TRBJ1-5; 10 bases match TRBD1. The V segment lost 6 bases and the J segment 2 bases; nucleotides outside the gene matches: 4. Germline lookup yields CDR1 MNHNS and CDR2 SASEGT. The CDR3 totals 15 residues. The CDR3 is CASRTGGGGNQPQHF. DNA for the CDR3: TGTGCCAGCAGGACAGGGGGCGGAGGCAATCAGCCCCAGCATTTT.

The chain couples TRBV19 to TRBJ1-2; no firm D call. CDR1 is LNHDA, CDR2 SQIVND, per germline (reference sequence). The CDR3 is 12 amino acids. The V end lost 3 bases, the J end lost 8 bases, and 10 bases lay between the germline ends. The CDR3 region is CASSMPPRGYTF. DNA for the CDR3: TGTGCCAGTAGTATGCCTCCGAGGGGCTACACCTTC.

The chain employs TRBV9 and TRBJ2-3; D may match TRBD1 or TRBD2 (6 bases each). Germline V CDR1 and CDR2: SGDLS, YYNGEE. The CDR3 loop spans 16 amino acids. V dropped 0 bases and J dropped 3 bases, with 14 bases sitting between them. The CDR3 loop is CASSVAVGGRTDTQYF. DNA for the CDR3: TGTGCCAGCAGCGTAGCCGTAGGGGGGCGGACAGATACGCAGTATTTT.

This clone was seen a handful of times. This sequence joins TRBV2 and TRBJ2-3; D remains ambiguous. The CDR3 loop spans 15 amino acids. Germline V gene data show CDR1 as SNHLY and CDR2 as FYNNEI. The ends were cut back, 3 bases at V and 0 bases at J, with 10 bases in the middle. The CDR3 sequence is CASSDSGPSTDTQYF. CDR3 DNA: TGTGCCAGCAGTGACTCCGGACCAAGCACAGATACGCAGTATTTT.

The V gene is TRBV11-2, the J gene TRBJ1-1; D is ambiguous. Looked up from germline, CDR1 is SGHAT and CDR2 is FQNNGV. With 5 bases removed from V and 5 bases from J, the gap between germline ends came to 12 bases. There are 13 residues in the CDR3. DNA for the CDR3: TGTGCCAGCAGCCTGGTTGGAACAACTGAAGCTTTCTTT. It codes for CASSLVGTTEAFF.

V gene TRBV5-1 combines with J gene TRBJ2-6; D assignment may be TRBD1 or TRBD2 (5 bases each). Germline V gives CDR1 SGHRS, CDR2 YFSETQ. The CDR3 sequence is 19 residues long. V shed 4 bases and J shed 0 bases, with 20 bases lying between them. This CDR3 reads CASSPMGVPSSSGANVLTF. CDR3 bases: TGCGCCAGCAGCCCAATGGGGGTCCCCTCCAGCTCTGGGGCCAACGTCCTGACTTTC.

J is TRBJ2-3 and V is TRBV14; TRBD2 matches 8 bases. CDR1 SGHDN and CDR2 FVKESK come from the germline V gene. The V segment lost 4 bases and the J segment 0 bases; nucleotides outside the gene matches: 18. This CDR3 comprises 20 residues. The CDR3 here is CASSRGLVTRYYTSTDTQYF. In DNA form, the CDR3 reads TGTGCCAGCAGCCGGGGACTAGTAACACGGTACTACACTAGCACAGATACGCAGTATTTT.

V gene TRBV19 combines with J gene TRBJ1-1; TRBD1 agrees at 10 bases. CDR1 and CDR2 (germline): LNHDA, SQIVND (reference sequence). CDR3 length: 18 amino acids. The V segment lost 7 bases and the J segment 8 bases; nucleotides outside the gene matches: 22. The CDR3 DNA is TGTGCCAGTACCCCATCGAGACAGGGGGCGAGGAACGCGACAGAAGCTTTCTTT. It encodes CASTPSRQGARNATEAFF.

The chain recombines TRBV11-3 with TRBJ2-1; 8 bases match TRBD1. The CDR3 extends over 14 amino acids. The germline CDR1 and CDR2 sequences are SGHNT and YENEEA. Trimming cost V 5 bases and J 7 bases; bases outside gene matches: 7. In DNA form, the CDR3 reads TGTGCCAGCAGCCCACGACAGGGGAGGAATGAGCAGTTCTTC. Its translation: CASSPRQGRNEQFF.

This clone occurred a few times. The rearrangement joins TRBV27 to TRBJ2-2; 8 bases line up with TRBD1. Germline CDR1 and CDR2: MNHEY and SMNVEV (reference sequence). The CDR3 consists of 16 residues. Trimming at V came to 10 bases and at J to 4 bases, leaving 14 bases not matched to a gene. The CDR3 sequence is CATLRTGRVSTGELFF. The CDR3 DNA is TGTGCCACTCTACGGACAGGGCGGGTCTCCACCGGGGAGCTGTTTTTT.

The chain is built from TRBV30 and TRBJ1-2; D gene uncertain. The CDR3 has 14 amino acids. V was shortened by 0 bases and J by 1 base, with 9 bases between the two germline ends. Germline V gene data show CDR1 as GTSNPN and CDR2 as SVGIG (reference sequence). Here the CDR3 DNA reads TGTGCCTGGAGTGTACCCCGGTTTAACTATGGCTACACCTTC. It is translated as CAWSVPRFNYGYTF.

The chain links TRBV28 to TRBJ1-1; TRBD1 is a possible D gene (5 bases). The germline V gene encodes CDR1 MDHEN and CDR2 SYDVKM. V was pared by 6 bases and J by 0 bases, with 11 bases between. The CDR3 length is 14 residues. DNA for the CDR3: TGTGCCAGCAGACCTACAGGTATGAACACTGAAGCTTTCTTT. Encoded protein: CASRPTGMNTEAFF.

This clone was counted a single time. The rearrangement links TRBV10-3 to TRBJ2-7; 7 bases are shared with TRBD1. CDR3 length equals 13 residues. Germline loops: CDR1 ENHRY, CDR2 SYGVKD. With V trimmed by 3 bases and J by 6 bases, 5 bases remained unmatched. The CDR3 DNA follows: TGTGCCATCAGTGAAAGGTGGGACAGCGAGCAGTACTTC. Translated: CAISERWDSEQYF.

This chain joins TRBV28 and TRBJ2-7, with D possibly being TRBD1 or TRBD2 (7 bases each). This CDR3 contains 13 residues. CDR1 and CDR2 (germline): MDHEN, SYDVKM. Trimming pared 10 bases from V and 5 bases from J, leaving 18 bases between. Here the CDR3 DNA reads TGTGCCACTACAGGGGAGGGAAGGGACGAGCAGTACTTC. Its translation is CATTGEGRDEQYF.

The chain combines TRBV11-2 with TRBJ1-3; D call uncertain. CDR3 length: 12 amino acids. Per germline, CDR1 SGHAT and CDR2 FQNNGV. Trimming took off 8 bases at V and 0 bases at J, with 5 bases between the two ends. The CDR3 sequence: CASGDSGNTIYF. The CDR3, as DNA: TGTGCCAGCGGAGACTCTGGAAACACCATATATTTT.

A single count supports this clone. The V call is TRBV14, the J call TRBJ2-3; 8 nucleotides align to TRBD1. The CDR3 is made up of 20 amino acids. The germline V gene has CDR1 SGHDN and CDR2 FVKESK. Trimming removed 1 base from V and 0 bases from J; junction bases left unmatched: 15. The CDR3 region has the DNA TGTGCCAGCAGCCAAGCCAGGGGGCTTTTCGAAGTTCCTAGCACAGATACGCAGTATTTT. The encoded protein is CASSQARGLFEVPSTDTQYF.

V usage is TRBV5-6 and J usage is TRBJ2-3, with 7 bases fitting TRBD1. CDR3 length: 14 residues. The V gene end was trimmed by 4 bases and the J gene end by 4 bases; junction bases not matched to a gene: 6. The V gene's germline CDR1 is SGHDT and CDR2 YYEEEE. CDR3 protein: CASSTGQVSDTQYF. The CDR3 nucleotides are TGTGCCAGCAGCACCGGACAGGTCTCAGATACGCAGTATTTT.

The J gene is TRBJ2-1, the V gene TRBV6-4; D not resolved. The V end lost 3 bases, the J end lost 5 bases, and 8 bases lay between the germline ends. CDR1 is MRHNA, CDR2 SNTAGT, per germline. The CDR3 consists of 13 residues. The CDR3 reads CASSDGENNEQFF. In DNA, the CDR3 is TGTGCCAGCAGTGATGGGGAAAACAATGAGCAGTTCTTC.

The rearrangement joins TRBV5-1 to TRBJ1-2; D uncertain. V gave up 4 bases and J gave up 3 bases, with 16 bases separating them. The CDR3 contains 15 residues. Germline V gives CDR1 SGHRS, CDR2 YFSETQ. CDR3 in DNA: TGCGCCAGCAGCATGGGTTCGGCGACTGACTATGGCTACACCTTC. Protein product: CASSMGSATDYGYTF.

The chain combines TRBV7-2 with TRBJ1-5; TRBD1 aligns across 10 bases. Germline V gives CDR1 SGHTA, CDR2 FQGNSA. J gave up 7 bases and V 5 bases, and 8 bases lay outside the gene matches. The CDR3 has 15 residues. Here the CDR3 reads CASSPPGQGNQPQHF. The CDR3 region has the DNA TGTGCCAGCAGCCCTCCGGGACAGGGGAACCAGCCCCAGCATTTT.

This sequence joins TRBV6-5 and TRBJ1-1; no clear D. Germline V gene sequence: CDR1 MNHEY, CDR2 SVGAGI. Between the trimmed V and J ends, which lost 6 bases and 3 bases, there was a span of 11 bases. The CDR3 is made up of 13 amino acids. CDR3 DNA sequence: TGTGCCAGCAGCCGACGTTGGGACACTGAAGCTTTCTTT. Its protein is CASSRRWDTEAFF.